This T cell receptor beta chain is from a study of graft-versus-host responses after intestinal transplantation. About the research overall: The study gave all recipients anti-thymocyte globulin induction, then tacrolimus and steroids for roughly 3 years. Regarding the study as a whole: GvH clones detected in recipient marrow included some appearing first in ileum or blood. Graft-versus-host to host-versus-graft clonal ratios in allografts were high in patients with graft-donor T cell macrochimerism. Early post-transplant HvG declines showed an association with peak circulating GvH clone levels.

Notes on this clone: Its cognate antigen is unknown.

The CDR3 contains 14 residues. The V end lost 5 bases, the J end lost 7 bases, and 14 bases lay between the germline ends. Germline CDR1 and CDR2: SGHVS and FNYEAQ. Profiled with immunoSEQ multiplex PCR; TCRdb holds only in-frame clones, not every one. The sample carries more than 95,000 clones, roughly 87% recorded once. The TCR comes from a human donor who received an intestinal transplant. This chain joins TRBV7-6 and TRBJ2-2; no clear D. The sequenced sample was unstimulated CD4+ T cells sorted from spleen or lymph node cells, obtained before intestinal transplant. CDR3 amino acids: CASSQISRFGELFF. The CDR3 bases are TGTGCCAGCAGCCAGATATCGAGGTTCGGGGAGCTGTTTTTT.